What follows are 17 T cell receptor beta chains derived from one specimen sequenced in a study of shared clonotypes between healthy human individuals. Naive CD8 isolation took CD45RO-negative cells positively selected for CCR7 and excluded terminally differentiated effector memory CD45RA+ cells. TCRdb keeps only in-frame clones here, not all; method: immunoSEQ multiplex PCR. Counted here are hundreds of thousands of clones, 90% to 97% occurring once; the ten biggest clones make up roughly 0.1%. The sequenced sample was naive CD8+ T cells sorted from blood. These TCRs come from a woman under 40 in good health.

As regards this clone: Distinct nucleotide sequences in the sample also encode this CDR3. This rearrangement joins TRBV27 to TRBJ1-2; D unclear. The V gene's germline CDR1 is MNHEY and CDR2 SMNVEV (reference sequence). Deletions cut 5 bases from V and 6 bases from J, with 16 bases between. CDR3 size: 14 residues. This CDR3 reads CASSPRERRDGYTF. CDR3 sequence (DNA): TGTGCCAGCAGTCCGAGAGAAAGACGGGATGGCTACACCTTC.

This chain uses TRBV4-1 with TRBJ1-2; D perhaps matches TRBD1 (6 bases). V lost 2 bases to trimming and J lost 3 bases, with 10 bases between them. CDR1 is MGHRA and CDR2 is YSYEKL in the germline V gene. The CDR3 is 14 residues long. CDR3 bases: TGCGCCAGCAGCCAATGGGGGGGCGACTATGGCTACACCTTC. Protein sequence: CASSQWGGDYGYTF.

The chain employs TRBV21-1 and TRBJ1-1. TRBV21-1 is flagged as a pseudogene. The CDR3 totals 12 residues. The CDR3 sequence is CASSKVRREAFF. DNA of the CDR3: TGTGCCAGCAGCAAAGTTAGGAGAGAAGCTTTCTTT.

The V gene is TRBV28, the J gene TRBJ2-2, with TRBD2 identical over 10 bases. CDR3 length equals 17 residues. The germline V gene has CDR1 MDHEN and CDR2 SYDVKM. V gave up 5 bases and J gave up 7 bases; unmatched junction bases: 13. The DNA of the CDR3 is TGTGCCAGCAGTCCAGGACTAGCGGTCGGAGGGTTCGGGGAGCTGTTTTTT. Its protein is CASSPGLAVGGFGELFF.

Here the CDR3 reads CASSLVRNYGYTF. The CDR3 DNA is TGTGCCAGCAGTTTGGTTAGGAACTATGGCTACACCTTC. J is TRBJ1-2 and V is TRBV28; D uncertain. The V gene lost 3 bases and the J gene lost 2 bases, with 7 bases spanning the gap. CDR1 is MDHEN, CDR2 SYDVKM, per germline. The CDR3 sequence is 13 residues long.

CDR3 DNA: TGTGCCAGCAGCCACCTAGCGGGTGGCACCGGGGAGCTGTTTTTT. Translated: CASSHLAGGTGELFF. The rearrangement joins TRBV14 to TRBJ2-2; TRBD2 matches 8 bases. Germline values: CDR1 SGHDN, CDR2 FVKESK. The CDR3 has 15 amino acids. V shed 3 bases, J shed 4 bases, and the junction held 4 bases outside the gene matches.

The chain carries TRBV13 and TRBJ2-7; possibly TRBD1 for D (6 bases). The germline V gene has CDR1 PRHDT and CDR2 FYEKMQ (reference sequence). This CDR3 is 16 amino acids long. V was shortened by 6 bases and J by 1 base, with 19 bases between the two germline ends. The chain's CDR3 is CASSSHTGWESYEQYF. In DNA form, the CDR3 reads TGTGCCAGCAGTTCTCACACAGGGTGGGAGTCCTACGAGCAGTACTTC.

This sequence joins TRBV4-1 and TRBJ1-2; D unresolved. V was pared by 3 bases and J by 2 bases, with 13 bases between. The germline CDR1 and CDR2 sequences are MGHRA and YSYEKL. This CDR3 comprises 15 residues. CDR3 loop: CASSQILWGNYGYTF. For the CDR3, the DNA is TGCGCCAGCAGCCAGATACTCTGGGGAAACTATGGCTACACCTTC.

The genes are TRBV5-1 and TRBJ2-7, with 7 bases aligning to TRBD1. J lost 4 bases, V lost 5 bases, and 6 bases had no gene match. Germline V gene sequence: CDR1 SGHRS, CDR2 YFSETQ. The CDR3 spans 13 residues. CDR3: CASRPQGRYEQYF. DNA of the CDR3: TGCGCCAGCAGACCACAGGGGCGGTACGAGCAGTACTTC.

The chain combines TRBV28 with TRBJ2-1; 10 bases agree with TRBD2. CDR3 length equals 15 residues. Germline V gives CDR1 MDHEN, CDR2 SYDVKM. V was pared by 8 bases and J by 5 bases, with 9 bases of the junction left unmatched. Written as DNA, the CDR3 is TGTGCCAGCCACGGACTAGCGGAACGAGACAATGAGCAGTTCTTC. It translates to CASHGLAERDNEQFF.

This chain connects TRBV30 to TRBJ1-2; D call uncertain. V lost 1 base and J 6 bases, leaving 12 bases between the germline ends. The germline CDR1 and CDR2 sequences are GTSNPN and SVGIG (reference sequence). The CDR3 loop spans 13 amino acids. Here the CDR3 DNA reads TGTGCCTGGAGTGCAACTATGTGGGATGGCTACACCTTC. Encoded protein: CAWSATMWDGYTF.

V and J are TRBV30 and TRBJ2-2; D is perhaps TRBD1 (5 bases). Trimming pared 0 bases from V and 4 bases from J, leaving 15 bases between. CDR1 GTSNPN and CDR2 SVGIG come from the germline V gene (reference sequence). This CDR3 spans 16 amino acids. The chain's CDR3 is CAWSVLWGRTTGELFF. DNA of the CDR3: TGTGCCTGGAGTGTACTATGGGGCAGAACCACCGGGGAGCTGTTTTTT.

The chain couples TRBV20-1 to TRBJ2-5; D is undetermined. CDR3 length: 10 amino acids. Trimming left V 4 bases short and J 1 base short, with 1 base between. Per germline, CDR1 DFQATT and CDR2 SNEGSKA (reference sequence). CDR3 amino acids: CSATQETQYF. For the CDR3, the DNA is TGCAGTGCTACCCAAGAGACCCAGTACTTC.

About this clone itself: Other DNA sequences in this sample translate to the same CDR3. CDR3 coding DNA: TGCAGCGTTGAGGACAGGGGAAGCTATGGCTACACCTTC. Translated, it gives CSVEDRGSYGYTF. V usage is TRBV29-1 and J usage is TRBJ1-2; 9 positions agree with TRBD1. Trimming removed 3 bases from V and 4 bases from J; junction bases left unmatched: 3. The germline gives CDR1 SQVTM, CDR2 ANQGSEA. The CDR3 extends over 13 amino acids.

Comment on this clone: Other nucleotide sequences in the sample specify the same CDR3. The J gene is TRBJ2-1, the V gene TRBV5-4; D not resolved. CDR1 SGHNT and CDR2 YYREEE come from the germline V gene (reference sequence). The CDR3 is 11 amino acids. Trimming took 1 base from V and 7 from J, leaving 3 bases between them. The CDR3 DNA sequence: TGTGCCAGCAGCTTGCTTAATGAGCAGTTCTTC. Protein sequence: CASSLLNEQFF.

The chain has TRBV10-3 and TRBJ1-5; D remains unclear. Germline V gene lookup returns CDR1 ENHRY and CDR2 SYGVKD. The CDR3 covers 18 residues. V shed 0 bases and J shed 0 bases, with 15 bases lying between them. CDR3 protein: CAISESSIEEYSNQPQHF. The CDR3 coding sequence is TGTGCCATCAGTGAGTCGAGTATTGAGGAATATAGCAATCAGCCCCAGCATTTT.

Details on this clone: Germline is not matched at one junction end, which may reflect a read error. This chain joins TRBV5-3 and TRBJ2-7; D not certain. TRBV5-3 has ORF status, its function being uncertain. The CDR3 extends over 13 amino acids. The CDR3 spells CASSFRRKYEQYF. DNA of the CDR3: TGTGCCAGCAGCTTTAGGCGGAAATACGAGCAGTACTTC.